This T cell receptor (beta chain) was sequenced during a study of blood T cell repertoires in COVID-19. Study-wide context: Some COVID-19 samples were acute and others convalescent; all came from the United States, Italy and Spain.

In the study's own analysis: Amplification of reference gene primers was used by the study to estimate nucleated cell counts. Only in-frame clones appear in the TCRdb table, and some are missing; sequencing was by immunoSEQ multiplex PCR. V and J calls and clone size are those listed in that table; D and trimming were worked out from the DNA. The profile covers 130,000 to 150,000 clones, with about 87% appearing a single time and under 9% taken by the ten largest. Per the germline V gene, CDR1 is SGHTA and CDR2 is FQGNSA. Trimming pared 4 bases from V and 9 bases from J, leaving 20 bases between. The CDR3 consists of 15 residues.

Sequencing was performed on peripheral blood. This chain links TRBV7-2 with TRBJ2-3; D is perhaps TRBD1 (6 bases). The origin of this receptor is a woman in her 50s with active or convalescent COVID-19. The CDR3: CASSSTIQDRRTQYF. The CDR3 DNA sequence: TGTGCCAGCAGCTCGACCATACAAGACAGGAGAACGCAGTATTTT.